This passage covers 26 T cell receptor beta chains from one sample sequenced in a study of blood T cells in healthy people across ages. Using a J-beta primer mix together with a sample-barcoded 5' primer, a second PCR was run for about 7 to 12 cycles. TCRdb independently ran MiXCR on the 5' RACE reads; one entry per CDR3 protein. The profile shows 700,000 to 850,000 distinct CDR3 sequences, roughly 40% of them singletons. The sequenced sample was blood. Receptors were obtained from a man aged 18 to 29 in good health.

This clonotype showed up many times. V usage is TRBV4-3 and J usage is TRBJ2-5; D is possibly TRBD1 or TRBD2 (5 bases each). This CDR3 comprises 17 residues. Germline CDR1 is LGHNA and CDR2 is YSLEER. The V gene lost 0 bases and the J gene lost 5 bases, with 19 bases spanning the gap. The chain's CDR3 is CASSQEGSRGAQETQYF. The CDR3 region has the DNA TGCGCCAGCAGCCAAGAAGGATCAAGAGGGGCTCAGGAGACCCAGTACTTC.

This clonotype was observed a handful of times. This chain uses TRBV7-6 with TRBJ1-1; no definite D call. CDR1 and CDR2 (germline): SGHVS, FNYEAQ. The CDR3 has 13 amino acids. V dropped 5 bases and J dropped 4 bases, with 11 bases sitting between them. The CDR3 DNA sequence: TGTGCCAGCAGCGCCTCAGGTACCACTGAAGCTTTCTTT. Residues: CASSASGTTEAFF.

This clonotype occurred once. Relative to the germline gene, one junction end is altered; a read error may explain this. V usage is TRBV6-5 and J usage is TRBJ2-1; no reliable D call. There are 11 residues in the CDR3. CDR1 and CDR2 (germline): MNHEY, SVGAGI. The CDR3 sequence is CAISSQVREFF. CDR3 nucleotides: TGTGCCATCAGTTCGCAGGTTAGGGAGTTCTTC.

This clonotype was seen a handful of times. CDR3 DNA sequence: TGCAGCGTTTCGGGTCTGTCAGGATCGTTGGGGGGCTACACCTTC. Translated: CSVSGLSGSLGGYTF. The chain has TRBV29-1 and TRBJ1-2; D is ambiguous. Germline CDR1 is SQVTM and CDR2 is ANQGSEA. V was clipped by 5 bases and J by 8 bases, with 24 bases between them. CDR3 length: 15 amino acids.

A note on this clonotype: The germline gene is not matched at one end of the junction; a read error may be the cause. The J gene is TRBJ1-2, the V gene TRBV6-5, with a possible D match to TRBD1 (6 bases). The CDR3 runs to 15 residues. Per germline, CDR1 MNHEY and CDR2 SVGAGI. The CDR3 is CACSYSSGGLIGYTF. The CDR3 nucleotides are TGTGCCTGCAGTTACTCATCCGGGGGCTTAATCGGCTACACCTTC.

This clonotype has ten or more counts. J is TRBJ1-2 and V is TRBV7-9; the match to TRBD1 covers 9 bases. The V and J ends lost 6 bases and 4 bases, in that order; junction bases with no gene match: 9. The CDR3 is 15 residues long. Germline lookup yields CDR1 SEHNR and CDR2 FQNEAQ (reference sequence). CDR3 nucleotides: TGTGCCAGCAGTCCTCCCGGGACAGGGATCTATGGCTACACCTTC. Translating gives CASSPPGTGIYGYTF.

This clonotype was detected many times. The chain recombines TRBV20-1 with TRBJ1-2, with D maybe TRBD1 (5 bases). The CDR3 contains 15 residues. The V and J ends lost 0 bases and 8 bases respectively, with 19 bases between them. Germline V gene data show CDR1 as DFQATT and CDR2 as SNEGSKA (reference sequence). CDR3 coding DNA: TGCAGTGCTAGAGATATAGGGCAGGGATCCTTCGGCTACACCTTC. It specifies CSARDIGQGSFGYTF.

The chain uses TRBV5-1 and TRBJ2-4; D is uncertain. TRBJ2-7 explains the end of the DNA better; the J call may be wrong. CDR3 length equals 14 residues. Per germline, CDR1 SGHRS and CDR2 YFSETQ. CDR3 residues: CASSLTRSSHEQYF. DNA of the CDR3: TGCGCCAGCAGCTTGACGAGATCTAGTCACGAGCAGTACTTC.

This chain connects TRBV7-2 to TRBJ2-5; D perhaps matches TRBD1 (6 bases). The DNA end lines up better with TRBJ2-7; the J call may be wrong. Germline loops: CDR1 SGHTA, CDR2 FQGNSA. CDR3 size: 14 residues. CDR3 sequence (DNA): TGTGCCAGCAGCCTAGGGGGAAGAACCTACGAGCAGTACTTC. It specifies CASSLGGRTYEQYF.

Here the CDR3 DNA reads TGTGCCAGCAGTTACGTCCAGGGCGGTCAGCCCCAGCATTTT. Amino acids: CASSYVQGGQPQHF. The chain has TRBV6-5 and TRBJ1-5, with a tentative D call TRBD1 (5 bases). The CDR3 contains 14 residues. V lost 2 bases and J lost 6, with 11 bases in between. The V gene's germline CDR1 is MNHEY and CDR2 SVGAGI.

The chain is built from TRBV7-2 and TRBJ2-1; D uncertain. CDR3 size: 16 residues. Germline V gene sequence: CDR1 SGHTA, CDR2 FQGNSA. The V and J ends lost 4 bases and 0 bases respectively, with 13 bases between them. This CDR3 is CASSSWATSSYNEQFF. DNA of the CDR3: TGTGCCAGCAGCTCCTGGGCCACAAGCTCCTACAATGAGCAGTTCTTC. Full variable domain (remainder filled in from reference TRBV7-2 and TRBJ2-1): GAGVSQSPSNKVTEKGKDVELRCDPISGHTALYWYRQSLGQGLEFLIYFQGNSAPDKSGLPSDRFSAERTGGSVSTLTIQRTQQEDSAVYLCASSSWATSSYNEQFFGPGTRLTVL.

In its sample, this clonotype was seen a few times. The chain joins TRBV28 to TRBJ2-1, with no clear D. CDR3 length: 13 residues. Germline CDR1 reads MDHEN; CDR2 reads SYDVKM. Deletions cut 3 bases from V and 8 bases from J, with 11 bases between. The chain's CDR3 is CASSFITKHEQFF. CDR3 sequence (DNA): TGTGCCAGCAGTTTTATAACTAAACATGAGCAGTTCTTC.

In this sample, this clonotype turned up a few times. The CDR3 nucleotides are TGTGCCAGCACCCCTCGGAGGTCTGGCACTGAAGCTTTCTTT. This translates into CASTPRRSGTEAFF. The V gene is TRBV28, the J gene TRBJ1-1; no firm D call. Trimming shortened V by 7 bases and J by 4 bases, and 16 bases separated the two germline ends. Germline V gives CDR1 MDHEN, CDR2 SYDVKM. The CDR3 is made up of 14 amino acids.

This clonotype was seen a handful of times. A junction boundary mismatches the germline segment, possibly from a read error. This chain uses TRBV20-1 with TRBJ1-1, with D unclear. The CDR3 is 14 amino acids. Germline V CDR1 and CDR2: DFQATT, SNEGSKA (reference sequence). CDR3 region: CSASRFGSNAEAFF. As DNA, the CDR3 is TGCAGTGCTAGTAGATTTGGTTCGAACGCTGAAGCTTTCTTT.

This chain joins TRBV4-2 and TRBJ1-5, with 9 bases fitting TRBD1. The CDR3 is made up of 14 amino acids. The germline V gene encodes CDR1 LGHNA and CDR2 YNFKEQ. V was pared by 4 bases and J by 3 bases, with 1 base of the junction left unmatched. CDR3 bases: TGTGCCAGCAGCCGGACAGGGGACAATCAGCCCCAGCATTTT. Translated, it gives CASSRTGDNQPQHF.

The sample holds a few counts of this clonotype. For the CDR3, the DNA is TGTGCCAGCAGCCCCATCGTTAGCGGGGGCGGGCAGTTCTTC. Translating it yields CASSPIVSGGGQFF. The rearrangement uses TRBV7-2 and TRBJ2-1; TRBD2 agrees at 9 bases. The V gene's germline CDR1 is SGHTA and CDR2 FQGNSA. V shed 5 bases, J shed 12 bases, and the junction held 11 bases outside the gene matches. The CDR3 has 14 amino acids.

This chain uses TRBV12-3 or TRBV12-4 with TRBJ1-3; D is unresolved. The CDR3 spans 14 residues. V was shortened by 6 bases and J by 7 bases, with 16 bases between the two germline ends. The CDR3 protein is CASSPTAVLNTIYF. The CDR3 DNA sequence: TGTGCCAGCAGCCCCACGGCCGTCTTGAACACCATATATTTT.

This clonotype was seen only once. The rearrangement uses TRBV6-5 and TRBJ2-6; D is ambiguous. CDR1 and CDR2 from the germline V gene are MNHEY and SVGAGI. The CDR3 runs to 15 residues. V shed 2 bases and J shed 1 base, with 6 bases lying between them. As DNA, the CDR3 is TGTGCCAGCAGTTACCGTGAGTCTGGGGCCAACGTCCTGACTTTC. It codes for CASSYRESGANVLTF.

The sample holds a few counts of this clonotype. The rearrangement uses TRBV20-1 and TRBJ2-5, with 11 bases that match TRBD2. V gave up 7 bases and J gave up 3 bases; unmatched junction bases: 7. Looked up from germline, CDR1 is DFQATT and CDR2 is SNEGSKA (reference sequence). This CDR3 contains 14 residues. The CDR3 DNA reads as TGCAGTGGCCTAGCGGGGGGCCCAGAAGAGACCCAGTACTTC. It encodes CSGLAGGPEETQYF.

This clonotype came up a few times. This rearrangement joins TRBV20-1 to TRBJ1-1, with D maybe TRBD1 (6 bases). Trimming took off 1 base at V and 3 bases at J, with 15 bases between the two ends. This CDR3 contains 15 residues. Germline CDR1 and CDR2: DFQATT and SNEGSKA (reference sequence). This CDR3 is CSARVGVRGDTEAFF. CDR3 DNA sequence: TGCAGTGCTAGAGTTGGAGTAAGGGGGGACACTGAAGCTTTCTTT.

This clonotype has just a few counts. The chain links TRBV5-1 to TRBJ2-3; no clear D. This CDR3 is built from 16 residues. Germline V gives CDR1 SGHRS, CDR2 YFSETQ. The V gene lost 0 bases and the J gene lost 2 bases, with 13 bases spanning the gap. The CDR3 loop reads CASSLDSHSPTDTQYF. In nucleotides, the CDR3 is TGCGCCAGCAGCTTGGACAGCCACTCGCCCACAGATACGCAGTATTTT.

There are many counts of this clonotype. The junction shows a germline mismatch at one end, possibly a read error. The genes are TRBV29-1 and TRBJ1-2; 8 bases are a match to TRBD1. In germline, CDR1 is SQVTM, CDR2 ANQGSEA. There are 12 residues in the CDR3. DNA for the CDR3: TGCAGCGTCGAAGTGGACCAGGGGGCCATCACCTTC. This gives the protein CSVEVDQGAITF.

A note on this clonotype: The junction differs from germline at one of its ends, possibly a read error. This rearrangement joins TRBV6-2 or TRBV6-3 to TRBJ2-4; D is possibly TRBD2 (6 bases). The J call is doubtful: the DNA matches TRBJ2-7 better. The CDR3 covers 14 residues. Per the germline V gene, CDR1 is MNHEY and CDR2 is SVGEGT. CDR3 bases: TGTGCCGGCAGCCTCGGAGGGAGGACCTACGAGCAGTACTTC. It codes for CAGSLGGRTYEQYF.

This clonotype appeared many times. The rearrangement links TRBV10-3 to TRBJ1-2; D is unclear. Germline CDR1 is ENHRY and CDR2 is SYGVKD. There are 11 residues in the CDR3. Trimming left V 2 bases short and J 8 bases short, with 6 bases between. The CDR3 loop is CAISERRGYTF. The CDR3 DNA reads TGTGCCATCAGTGAGCGACGCGGCTACACCTTC.

The genes are TRBV6-5 and TRBJ1-2; 11 bases line up with TRBD1. V shed 2 bases and J 4 bases; nucleotides not matched to a gene: 0. Germline CDR1 reads MNHEY; CDR2 reads SVGAGI. The CDR3 is made up of 14 amino acids. Here the CDR3 DNA reads TGTGCCAGCAGTTACGGGACAGGGGGCTATGGCTACACCTTC. It yields the protein CASSYGTGGYGYTF.

This clonotype was counted at least ten times. The chain combines TRBV29-1 with TRBJ2-7; 9 nucleotides line up with TRBD1. Per germline, CDR1 SQVTM and CDR2 ANQGSEA. V shed 4 bases, J shed 3 bases, and the junction held 1 base outside the gene matches. The CDR3 runs to 12 residues. The CDR3 sequence is CSVADRGYEQYF. CDR3 nucleotides: TGCAGCGTTGCGGACAGGGGCTACGAGCAGTACTTC.